The clone carrying this TCR beta chain came up many times. Its antigen is still unknown. This sample was taken from a study of human T cells and chemical hapten exposure. This CDR3 has 12 residues. The V gene lost 4 bases and the J gene lost 4 bases, with 11 bases spanning the gap. CDR1 and CDR2 (germline): DFQATT, SNEGSKA (reference sequence). Findings of the study overall: TCRs exceeding 1 in 1000 frequency stayed unchanged with DPC sensitization.

As for time point: pre-sensitization, week 0. Treatment defined: therapeutic diphenylcyclopropenone sensitization with weekly scalp DPC. A single record per CDR3 protein comes from TCRdb applying MiXCR to the RACE reads. This repertoire shows tens of thousands of distinct CDR3 sequences, roughly 8.8% found once; its top ten account for approximately 3.8%. The starting material was whole blood, obtained in connection with sensitization to the hapten diphenylcyclopropenone (DPC). The gene calls are TRBV20-1 and TRBJ2-7; unclear D gene. The sequence was collected from a woman in her thirties or forties with alopecia areata. Some clones in this sample may be carry-over from other donors' samples. The CDR3 nucleotides are TGCAGTGCTATCGACGCCAGGTACGAGCAGTACTTC. Protein sequence: CSAIDARYEQYF.